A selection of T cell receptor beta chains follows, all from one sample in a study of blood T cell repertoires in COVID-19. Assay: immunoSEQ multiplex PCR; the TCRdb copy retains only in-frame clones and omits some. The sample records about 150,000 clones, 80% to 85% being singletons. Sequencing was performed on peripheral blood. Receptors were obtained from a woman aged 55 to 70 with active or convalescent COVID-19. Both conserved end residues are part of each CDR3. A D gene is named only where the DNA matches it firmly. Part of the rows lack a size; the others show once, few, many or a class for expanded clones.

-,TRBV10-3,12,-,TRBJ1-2,CAISDGRYGYTF,TGTGCCATCTCCGATGGGCGCTATGGCTACACCTTC
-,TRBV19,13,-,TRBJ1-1,CASSPPGNTEAFF,TGTGCCAGTAGTCCCCCCGGGAACACTGAAGCTTTCTTT
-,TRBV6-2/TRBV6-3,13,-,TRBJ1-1,CASSNGGNTEAFF,TGTGCCAGCAGTAACGGGGGAAACACTGAAGCTTTCTTT
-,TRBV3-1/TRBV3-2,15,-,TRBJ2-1,CASSQGPLPYNEQFF,TGTGCCAGCAGCCAAGGGCCCCTTCCCTACAATGAGCAGTTCTTC
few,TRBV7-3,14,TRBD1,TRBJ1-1,CASSLTGGNTEAFF,TGTGCCAGCAGCTTGACAGGGGGGAACACTGAAGCTTTCTTT
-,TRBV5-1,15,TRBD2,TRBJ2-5,CASSHGTSGQETQYF,TGCGCCAGCAGCCACGGGACTAGCGGGCAAGAGACCCAGTACTTC
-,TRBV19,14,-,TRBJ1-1,CASSPTIRNAEAFF,TGTGCCAGTAGTCCTACGATCCGTAACGCTGAAGCTTTCTTT
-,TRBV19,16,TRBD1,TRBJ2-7,CASSGLRDRSSYEQYF,TGTGCCAGTAGCGGACTCCGGGACAGGAGCTCCTACGAGCAGTACTTC
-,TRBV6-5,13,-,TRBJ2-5,CASSIDFQETQYF,TGTGCCAGCAGTATCGACTTCCAAGAGACCCAGTACTTC
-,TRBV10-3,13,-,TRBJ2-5,CAISEYSGETQYF,TGTGCCATCAGTGAATACTCCGGAGAGACCCAGTACTTC
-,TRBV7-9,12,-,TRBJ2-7,CASSSPGYEQYF,TGTGCCAGCAGCTCGCCGGGCTACGAGCAGTACTTC
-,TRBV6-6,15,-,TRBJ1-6,CASSYYSPEDSPLHF,TGTGCCAGCAGTTATTACTCCCCCGAGGATTCACCCCTCCACTTT
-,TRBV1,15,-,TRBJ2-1,CTSSLGLAYYNEQFF,TGCACCAGCAGCCTAGGACTAGCTTACTACAATGAGCAGTTCTTC
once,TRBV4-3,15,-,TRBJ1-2,CASSQDVGEAYGYTF,TGCGCCAGCAGCCAGGACGTGGGGGAGGCCTATGGCTACACCTTC
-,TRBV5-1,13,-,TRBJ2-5,CASSLAGIGTQYF,TGCGCCAGCAGCTTGGCGGGTATCGGGACCCAGTACTTC
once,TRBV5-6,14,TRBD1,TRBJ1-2,CASSWDRGHYGYTF,TGTGCCAGCAGCTGGGACAGGGGGCATTATGGCTACACCTTC
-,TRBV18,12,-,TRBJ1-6,CASSLEGSPLHF,TGTGCCAGCTCACTGGAGGGTTCACCCCTCCACTTT
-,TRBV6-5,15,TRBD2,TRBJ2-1,CATLRGGRGPSEQFF,TGTGCCACCTTGAGGGGAGGGAGGGGTCCTAGTGAGCAGTTCTTC
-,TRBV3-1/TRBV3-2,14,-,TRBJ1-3,CASSQSEYGNTIYF,TGTGCCAGCAGCCAATCGGAGTATGGAAACACCATATATTTT
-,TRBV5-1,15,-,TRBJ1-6,CASSRQQADNSPLHF,TGCGCCAGCAGTCGCCAGCAGGCCGATAATTCACCCCTCCACTTT
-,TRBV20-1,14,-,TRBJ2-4,CSASPITGGNIQYF,TGCAGTGCTAGTCCCATTACAGGTGGCAACATTCAGTACTTC
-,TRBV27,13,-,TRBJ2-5,CASSPTYQETQYF,TGTGCCAGCAGTCCAACATACCAAGAGACCCAGTACTTC
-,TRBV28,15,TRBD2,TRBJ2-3,CASRSSGSSPDTQYF,TGTGCCAGCAGGAGTAGCGGGAGCTCCCCAGATACGCAGTATTTT
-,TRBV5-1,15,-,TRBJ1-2,CASSLGTGLVYGYTF,TGCGCCAGCAGCTTAGGAACAGGGCTAGTCTATGGCTACACCTTC
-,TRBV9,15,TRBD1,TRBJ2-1,CASSEGQGINNEQFF,TGTGCCAGCAGCGAGGGACAGGGGATAAACAATGAGCAGTTCTTC
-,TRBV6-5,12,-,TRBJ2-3,CASSRASDTQYF,TGTGCCTCATCGCGGGCCTCAGATACGCAGTATTTT
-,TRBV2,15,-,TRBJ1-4,CASRPSGGNNEKLFF,TGTGCCAGCAGGCCTTCGGGGGGGAATAATGAAAAACTGTTTTTT
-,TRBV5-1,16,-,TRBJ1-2,CASNSERGSGGYGYTF,TGCGCCAGCAACTCTGAACGGGGCTCCGGGGGCTATGGCTACACCTTC
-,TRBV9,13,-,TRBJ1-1,CASSVSVNTEAFF,TGTGCCAGCAGCGTATCAGTGAACACTGAAGCTTTCTTT
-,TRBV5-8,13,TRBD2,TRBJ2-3,CASSPRLAGVLYF,TGTGCCAGCAGCCCGAGACTAGCGGGGGTCCTCTATTTT
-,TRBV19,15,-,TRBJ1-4,CASSIGQQTNEKLFF,TGTGCCAGTAGTATCGGACAGCAAACTAATGAAAAACTGTTTTTT
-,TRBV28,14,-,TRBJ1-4,CASRGSRSGEKLFF,TGTGCCAGCAGGGGGTCCCGGTCAGGGGAAAAACTGTTTTTT
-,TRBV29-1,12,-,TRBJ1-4,CSVEGGNEKLFF,TGCAGCGTTGAGGGGGGAAATGAAAAACTGTTTTTT
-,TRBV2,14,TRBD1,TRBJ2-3,CASKKDRGTDTQYF,TGTGCCAGCAAAAAGGACAGGGGCACAGATACGCAGTATTTT
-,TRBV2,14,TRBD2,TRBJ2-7,CASSEGTSGYEQYF,TGTGCCAGCAGTGAGGGGACTAGCGGCTACGAGCAGTACTTC
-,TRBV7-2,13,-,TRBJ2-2,CASSLNFAGELFF,TGTGCCAGCAGCTTAAATTTCGCCGGGGAGCTGTTTTTT
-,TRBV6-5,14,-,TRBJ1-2,CASSYSPMSYGYTF,TGTGCCAGCAGTTACTCCCCAATGAGCTATGGCTACACCTTC
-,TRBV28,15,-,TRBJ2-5,CASRPAKGLGETQYF,TGTGCCAGCAGACCGGCGAAGGGACTCGGAGAGACCCAGTACTTC
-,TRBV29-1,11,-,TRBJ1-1,CSVEDGRGPFF,TGCAGCGTTGAAGATGGGAGAGGGCCTTTCTTT
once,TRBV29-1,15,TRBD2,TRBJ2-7,CSVEGASGSPYEQYF,TGCAGCGTTGAAGGGGCTAGCGGGAGTCCCTACGAGCAGTACTTC